This note documents a single T cell receptor beta chain sequence. The data stem from a study of blood T cell repertoires in COVID-19. Study details: COVID-19 samples from acute and convalescent phases originated in the United States, Italy and Spain. The cDNA or gDNA used as material had been derived from T cells, B-cell-depleted T cells, or PBMCs.

Original handling: Estimation of nucleated cell counts was performed using reference gene primer amplification. The assay was immunoSEQ multiplex PCR, and TCRdb's table has in-frame clones only and misses some. V, J and clone size were drawn from that table, and D and trimming were deduced from the DNA. The sample contains 80,000 or so clones, about four fifths of which appear only once. The CDR3 loop spans 18 amino acids. J gave up 0 bases and V 2 bases, and 12 bases lay outside the gene matches. Germline assignment: CDR1 SGHKS and CDR2 YYEKEE (reference sequence). The TCR sequence derives from a woman aged 55-70 years with acute or convalescent COVID-19. The rearrangement links TRBV5-5 to TRBJ2-3; 7 positions agree with TRBD2. Sequencing was performed on peripheral blood. The CDR3 coding sequence is TGTGCCAGCAGCTTAACGGGGGGAGGGGCCGCTAGCACAGATACGCAGTATTTT. This gives the protein CASSLTGGGAASTDTQYF.